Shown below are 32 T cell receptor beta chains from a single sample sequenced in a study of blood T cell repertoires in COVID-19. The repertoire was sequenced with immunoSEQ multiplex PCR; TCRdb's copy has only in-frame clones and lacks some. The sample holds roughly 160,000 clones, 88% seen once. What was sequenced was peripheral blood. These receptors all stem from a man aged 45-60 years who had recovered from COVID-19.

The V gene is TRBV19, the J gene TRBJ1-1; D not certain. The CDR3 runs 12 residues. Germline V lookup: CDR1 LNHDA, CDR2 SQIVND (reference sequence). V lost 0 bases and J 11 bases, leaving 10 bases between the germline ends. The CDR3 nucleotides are TGTGCCAGTAGTATAGAGGGCAGTAAGGCTTTCTTT. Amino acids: CASSIEGSKAFF.

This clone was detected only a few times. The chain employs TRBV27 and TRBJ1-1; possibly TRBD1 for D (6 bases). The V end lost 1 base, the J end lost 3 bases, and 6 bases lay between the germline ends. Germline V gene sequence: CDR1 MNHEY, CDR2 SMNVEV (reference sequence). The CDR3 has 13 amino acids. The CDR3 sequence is CASSLYRDTEAFF. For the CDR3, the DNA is TGTGCCAGCAGTTTATACAGGGACACTGAAGCTTTCTTT.

The DNA of the CDR3 is TGTGCCTGGAGTGTCGGACAAGCCCTTGGCTACACCTTC. Protein product: CAWSVGQALGYTF. The chain employs TRBV30 and TRBJ1-2; a possible D gene is TRBD1 (5 bases). The length of the CDR3 is 13 residues. The V end lost 0 bases, the J end lost 7 bases, and 12 bases lay between the germline ends. Germline V gene sequence: CDR1 GTSNPN, CDR2 SVGIG (reference sequence).

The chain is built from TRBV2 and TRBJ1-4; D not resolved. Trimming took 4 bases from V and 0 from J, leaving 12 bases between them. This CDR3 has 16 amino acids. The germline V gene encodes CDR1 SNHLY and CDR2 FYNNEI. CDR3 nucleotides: TGTGCCAGCAGTGCACGTCGGGGAGCAACTAATGAAAAACTGTTTTTT. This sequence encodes CASSARRGATNEKLFF.

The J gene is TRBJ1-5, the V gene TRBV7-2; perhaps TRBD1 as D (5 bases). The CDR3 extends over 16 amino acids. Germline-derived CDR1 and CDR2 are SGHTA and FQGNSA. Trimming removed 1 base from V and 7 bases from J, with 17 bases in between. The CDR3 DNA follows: TGTGCCAGCAGCTTAGGTGTGGTTCGGGGGTACCAGCCCCAGCATTTT. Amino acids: CASSLGVVRGYQPQHF.

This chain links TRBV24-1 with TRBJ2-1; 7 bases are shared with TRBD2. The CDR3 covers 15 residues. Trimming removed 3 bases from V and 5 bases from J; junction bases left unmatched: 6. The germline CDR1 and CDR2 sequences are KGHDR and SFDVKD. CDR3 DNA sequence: TGTGCCACCAGTGATGCCGGGACTACAAACAATGAGCAGTTCTTC. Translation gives CATSDAGTTNNEQFF.

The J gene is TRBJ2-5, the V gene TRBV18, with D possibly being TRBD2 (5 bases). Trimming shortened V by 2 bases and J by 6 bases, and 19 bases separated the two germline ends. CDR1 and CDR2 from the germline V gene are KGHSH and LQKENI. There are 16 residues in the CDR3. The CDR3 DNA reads TGTGCCAGCTCACCAAGCAATAAGAATCACGGGAAGACCCAGTACTTC. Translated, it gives CASSPSNKNHGKTQYF.

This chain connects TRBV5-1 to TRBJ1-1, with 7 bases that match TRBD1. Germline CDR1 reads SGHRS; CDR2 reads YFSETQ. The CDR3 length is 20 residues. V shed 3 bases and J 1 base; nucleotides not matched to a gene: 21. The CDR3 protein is CASSSTGTVFRGRPNTEAFF. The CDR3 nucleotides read TGCGCCAGCAGCTCAACCGGGACAGTATTTCGCGGAAGACCGAACACTGAAGCTTTCTTT.

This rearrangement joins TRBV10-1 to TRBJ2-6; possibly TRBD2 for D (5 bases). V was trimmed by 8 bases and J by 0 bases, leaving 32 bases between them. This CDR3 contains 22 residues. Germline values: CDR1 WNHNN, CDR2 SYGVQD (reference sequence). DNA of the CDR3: TGCGCCAGCTTTGTCGGACTGAAACGGAGCCGGGTGGGCAACTCTGGGGCCAACGTCCTGACTTTC. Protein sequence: CASFVGLKRSRVGNSGANVLTF.

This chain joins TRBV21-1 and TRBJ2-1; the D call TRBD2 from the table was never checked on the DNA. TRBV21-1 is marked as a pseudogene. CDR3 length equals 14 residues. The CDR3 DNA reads TGTGCCAGCAGCAGCGGGACTCTCAACAATGAGCAGTTCTTC. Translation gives CASSSGTLNNEQFF.

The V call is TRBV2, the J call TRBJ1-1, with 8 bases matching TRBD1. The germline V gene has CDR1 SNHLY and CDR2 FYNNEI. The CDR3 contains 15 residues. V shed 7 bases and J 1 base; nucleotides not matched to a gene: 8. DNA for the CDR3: TGTGCCAGCAAACTTAGGACAGGGAGGAACACTGAAGCTTTCTTT. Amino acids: CASKLRTGRNTEAFF.

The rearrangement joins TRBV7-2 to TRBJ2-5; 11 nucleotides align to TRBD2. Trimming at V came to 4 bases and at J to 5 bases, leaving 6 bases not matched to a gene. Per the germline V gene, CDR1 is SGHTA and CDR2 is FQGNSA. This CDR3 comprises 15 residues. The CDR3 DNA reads TGTGCCAGCAGCTCAGGTAGCGGGAGGGGTGAGACCCAGTACTTC. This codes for CASSSGSGRGETQYF. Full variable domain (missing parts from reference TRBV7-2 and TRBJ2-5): GAGVSQSPSNKVTEKGKDVELRCDPISGHTALYWYRQSLGQGLEFLIYFQGNSAPDKSGLPSDRFSAERTGGSVSTLTIQRTQQEDSAVYLCASSSGSGRGETQYFGPGTRLLVL.

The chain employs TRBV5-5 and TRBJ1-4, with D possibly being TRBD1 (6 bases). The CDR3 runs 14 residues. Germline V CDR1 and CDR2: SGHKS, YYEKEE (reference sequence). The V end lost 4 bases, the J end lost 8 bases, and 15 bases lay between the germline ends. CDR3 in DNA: TGTGCCAGCAGCCCGACAGGAAGTGGGGAAAAACTGTTTTTT. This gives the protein CASSPTGSGEKLFF. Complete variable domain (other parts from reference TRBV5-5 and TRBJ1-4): DAGVTQSPTHLIKTRGQQVTLRCSPISGHKSVSWYQQVLGQGPQFIFQYYEKEERGRGNFPDRFSARQFPNYSSELNVNALLLGDSALYLCASSPTGSGEKLFFGSGTQLSVL.

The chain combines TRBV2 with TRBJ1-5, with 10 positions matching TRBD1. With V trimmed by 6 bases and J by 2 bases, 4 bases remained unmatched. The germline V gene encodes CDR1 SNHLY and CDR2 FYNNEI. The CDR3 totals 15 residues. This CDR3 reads CASRDRGSGNQPQHF. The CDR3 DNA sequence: TGTGCCAGCAGGGACAGGGGGAGTGGCAATCAGCCCCAGCATTTT.

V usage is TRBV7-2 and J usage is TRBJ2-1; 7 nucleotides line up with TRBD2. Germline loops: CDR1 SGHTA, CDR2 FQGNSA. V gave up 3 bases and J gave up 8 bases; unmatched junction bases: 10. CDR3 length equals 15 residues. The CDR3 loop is CASSLGRGTWDEQFF. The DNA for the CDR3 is TGTGCCAGCAGCTTGGGGCGGGGGACCTGGGATGAGCAGTTCTTC.

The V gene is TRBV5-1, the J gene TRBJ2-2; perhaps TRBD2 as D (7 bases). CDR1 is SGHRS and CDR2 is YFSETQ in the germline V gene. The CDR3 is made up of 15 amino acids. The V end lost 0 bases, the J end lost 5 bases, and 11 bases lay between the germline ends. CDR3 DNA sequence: TGCGCCAGCAGCTTGGCGGGGGGCTGGACCGGGGAGCTGTTTTTT. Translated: CASSLAGGWTGELFF.

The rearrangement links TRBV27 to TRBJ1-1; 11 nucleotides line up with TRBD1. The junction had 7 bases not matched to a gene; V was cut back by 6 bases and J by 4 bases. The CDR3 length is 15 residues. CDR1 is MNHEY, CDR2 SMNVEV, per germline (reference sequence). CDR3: CASRAPGTGGTEAFF. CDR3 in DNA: TGTGCCAGCAGAGCCCCCGGGACAGGGGGCACTGAAGCTTTCTTT.

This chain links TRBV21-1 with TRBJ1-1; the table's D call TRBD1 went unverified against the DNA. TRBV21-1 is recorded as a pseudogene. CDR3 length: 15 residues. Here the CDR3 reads CASSKRTGGGTEAFF. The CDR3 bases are TGTGCCAGCAGCAAACGGACAGGGGGTGGCACTGAAGCTTTCTTT.

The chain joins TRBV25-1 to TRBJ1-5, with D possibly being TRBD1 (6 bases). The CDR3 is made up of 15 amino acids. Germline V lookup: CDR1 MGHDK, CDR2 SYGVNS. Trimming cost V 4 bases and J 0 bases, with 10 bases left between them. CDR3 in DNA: TGTGCCAGCAGTGCCGGCAGGGGTAGCAATCAGCCCCAGCATTTT. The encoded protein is CASSAGRGSNQPQHF.

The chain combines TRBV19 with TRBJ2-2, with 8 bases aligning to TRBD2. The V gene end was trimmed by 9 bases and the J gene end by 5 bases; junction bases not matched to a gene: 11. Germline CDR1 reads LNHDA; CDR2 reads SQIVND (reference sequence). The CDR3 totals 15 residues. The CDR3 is CASQWTGGHTGELFF. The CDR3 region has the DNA TGTGCCAGCCAATGGACGGGGGGGCATACCGGGGAGCTGTTTTTT. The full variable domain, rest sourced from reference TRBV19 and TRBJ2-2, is DGGITQSPKYLFRKEGQNVTLSCEQNLNHDAMYWYRQDPGQGLRLIYYSQIVNDFQKGDIAEGYSVSREKKESFPLTVTSAQKNPTAFYLCASQWTGGHTGELFFGEGSRLTVL.

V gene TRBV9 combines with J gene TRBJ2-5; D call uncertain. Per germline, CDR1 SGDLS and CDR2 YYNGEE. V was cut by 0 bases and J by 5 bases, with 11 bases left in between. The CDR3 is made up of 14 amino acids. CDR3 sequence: CASSVAYIPETQYF. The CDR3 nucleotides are TGTGCCAGCAGCGTAGCTTATATTCCGGAGACCCAGTACTTC. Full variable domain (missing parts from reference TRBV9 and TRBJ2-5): DSGVTQTPKHLITATGQRVTLRCSPRSGDLSVYWYQQSLDQGLQFLIQYYNGEERAKGNILERFSAQQFPDLHSELNLSSLELGDSALYFCASSVAYIPETQYFGPGTRLLVL.

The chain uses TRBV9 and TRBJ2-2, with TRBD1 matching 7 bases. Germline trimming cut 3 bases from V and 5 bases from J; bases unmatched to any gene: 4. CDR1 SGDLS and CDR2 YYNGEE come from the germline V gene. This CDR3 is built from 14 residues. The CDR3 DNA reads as TGTGCCAGCAGCGCACAACAGGGGACCGGGGAGCTGTTTTTT. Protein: CASSAQQGTGELFF.

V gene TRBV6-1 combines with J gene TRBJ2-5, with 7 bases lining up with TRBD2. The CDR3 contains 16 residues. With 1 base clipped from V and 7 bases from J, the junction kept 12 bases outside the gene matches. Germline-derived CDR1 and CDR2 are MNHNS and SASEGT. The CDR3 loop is CASSEVAVGGLWTQYF. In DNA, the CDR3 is TGTGCCAGCAGTGAAGTTGCCGTGGGGGGGTTGTGGACCCAGTACTTC.

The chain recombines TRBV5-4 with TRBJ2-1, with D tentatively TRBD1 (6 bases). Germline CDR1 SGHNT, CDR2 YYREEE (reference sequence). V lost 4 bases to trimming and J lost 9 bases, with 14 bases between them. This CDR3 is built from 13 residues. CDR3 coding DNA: TGTGCCAGCAGCATTAAGGGCAGGGGTGAGCAGTTCTTC. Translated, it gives CASSIKGRGEQFF.

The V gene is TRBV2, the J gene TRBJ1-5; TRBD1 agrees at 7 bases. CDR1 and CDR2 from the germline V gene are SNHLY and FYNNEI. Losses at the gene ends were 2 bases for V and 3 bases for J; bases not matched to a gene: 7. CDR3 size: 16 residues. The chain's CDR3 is CASSESGQASNQPQHF. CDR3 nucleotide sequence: TGTGCCAGCAGTGAATCCGGACAGGCCTCCAATCAGCCCCAGCATTTT.

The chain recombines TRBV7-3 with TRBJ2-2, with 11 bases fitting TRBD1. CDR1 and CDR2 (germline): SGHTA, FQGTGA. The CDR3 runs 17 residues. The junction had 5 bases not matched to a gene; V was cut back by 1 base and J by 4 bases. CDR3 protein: CASSLRTGTGGTGELFF. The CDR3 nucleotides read TGTGCCAGCAGCTTAAGGACCGGGACAGGGGGCACCGGGGAGCTGTTTTTT.

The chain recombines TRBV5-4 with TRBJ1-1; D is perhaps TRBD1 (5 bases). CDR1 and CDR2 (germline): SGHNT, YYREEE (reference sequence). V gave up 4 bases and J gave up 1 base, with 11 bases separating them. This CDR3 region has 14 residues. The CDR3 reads CASSTPDRNTEAFF. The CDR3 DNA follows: TGTGCCAGCAGCACCCCCGACAGGAACACTGAAGCTTTCTTT.

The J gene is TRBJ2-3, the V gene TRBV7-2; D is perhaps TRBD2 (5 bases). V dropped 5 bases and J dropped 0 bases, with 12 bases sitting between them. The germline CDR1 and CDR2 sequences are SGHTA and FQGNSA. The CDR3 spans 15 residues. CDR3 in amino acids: CASSGRTPSTDTQYF. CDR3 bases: TGTGCCAGCAGCGGACGGACTCCCAGCACAGATACGCAGTATTTT.

The CDR3 nucleotides read TGTGCCAGCAGCCCGAGGACAGGGGCGGCAGATACGCAGTATTTT. Protein product: CASSPRTGAADTQYF. The chain carries TRBV7-9 and TRBJ2-3, with 9 bases fitting TRBD1. CDR1 is SEHNR, CDR2 FQNEAQ, per germline (reference sequence). The CDR3 is 15 residues long. V lost 5 bases to trimming and J lost 4 bases; unmatched junction nucleotides: 7.

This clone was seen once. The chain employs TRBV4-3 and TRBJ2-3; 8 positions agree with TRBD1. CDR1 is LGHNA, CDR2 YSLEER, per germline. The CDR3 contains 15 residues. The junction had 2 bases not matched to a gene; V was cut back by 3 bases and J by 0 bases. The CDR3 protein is CASSQGQESTDTQYF. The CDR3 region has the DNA TGCGCCAGCAGCCAGGGACAGGAAAGCACAGATACGCAGTATTTT.

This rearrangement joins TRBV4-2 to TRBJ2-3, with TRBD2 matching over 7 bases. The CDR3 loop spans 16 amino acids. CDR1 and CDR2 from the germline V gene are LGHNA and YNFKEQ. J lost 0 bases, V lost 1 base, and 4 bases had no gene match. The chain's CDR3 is CASSQVGGGSTDTQYF. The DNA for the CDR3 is TGTGCCAGCAGCCAAGTTGGGGGGGGTAGCACAGATACGCAGTATTTT.

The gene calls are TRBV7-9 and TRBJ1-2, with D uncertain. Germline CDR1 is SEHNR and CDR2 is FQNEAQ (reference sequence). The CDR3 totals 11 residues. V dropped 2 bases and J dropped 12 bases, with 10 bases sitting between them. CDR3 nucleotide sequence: TGTGCCAGCAGCTTAAAAACTGAGCACACCTTC. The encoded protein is CASSLKTEHTF.